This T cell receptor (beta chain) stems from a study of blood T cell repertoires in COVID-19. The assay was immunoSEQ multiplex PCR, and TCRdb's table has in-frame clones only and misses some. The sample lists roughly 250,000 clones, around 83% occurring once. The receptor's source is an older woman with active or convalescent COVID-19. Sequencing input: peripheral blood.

The DNA of the CDR3 is TGTGCCAGCAGTTACTCGGGGACAGCACATAATTCACCCCTCCACTTT. It encodes CASSYSGTAHNSPLHF. The chain uses TRBV6-5 and TRBJ1-6; TRBD1 agrees at 7 bases. The V segment lost 0 bases and the J segment 5 bases; nucleotides outside the gene matches: 4. Germline V CDR1 and CDR2: MNHEY, SVGAGI. The CDR3 has 16 residues.